This T cell receptor beta chain was identified during a study of type 1 regulatory T cells. Overall study: An in vitro protocol generated T-allo10, a Tr1-enriched, alloantigen-specific CD4 T cell product.

Whole-study results and caveats: Type 1 regulatory T cells had a more restricted TCR repertoire than non-type 1 regulatory T cells.

Comment on this clonotype: Its target is unknown.

Each CDR3 protein is one row after TCRdb ran MiXCR on the reads. The sample carries about 67,000 distinct CDR3 sequences, more than 45% recorded once. J was trimmed by 8 bases and V by 4 bases; bases with no gene match: 14. In germline, CDR1 is SGHDT, CDR2 YYEEEE. The CDR3 has 16 residues. The chain has TRBV5-6 and TRBJ2-1; 8 nucleotides align to TRBD2. The sequence came from a human donor in good health. Sequencing used cultured non-Tr1 T cells, either the whole culture or a sorted T cell fraction (not recorded which). Here the CDR3 DNA reads TGTGCCAGCAGCCGGGGGGGCGGTAGGTCCCACGATGAGCAGTTCTTC. Its translation is CASSRGGGRSHDEQFF. The full variable domain, rest sourced from reference TRBV5-6 and TRBJ2-1, is DAGVTQSPTHLIKTRGQQVTLRCSPKSGHDTVSWYQQALGQGPQFIFQYYEEEERQRGNFPDRFSGHQFPNYSSELNVNALLLGDSALYLCASSRGGGRSHDEQFFGPGTRLTVL.